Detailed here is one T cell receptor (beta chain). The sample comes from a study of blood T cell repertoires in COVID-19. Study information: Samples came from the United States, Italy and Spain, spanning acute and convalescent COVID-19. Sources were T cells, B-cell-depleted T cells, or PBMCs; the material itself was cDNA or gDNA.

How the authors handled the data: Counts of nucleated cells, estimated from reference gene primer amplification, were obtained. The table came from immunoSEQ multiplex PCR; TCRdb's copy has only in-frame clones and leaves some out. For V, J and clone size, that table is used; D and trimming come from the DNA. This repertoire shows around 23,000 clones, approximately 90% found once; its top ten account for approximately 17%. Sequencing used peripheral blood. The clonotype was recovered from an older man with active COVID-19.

In DNA, the CDR3 is TGTGCCAGCAGGTCCAATCAGGGGGATGCGCGTGGCTACACCTTC. Translating it yields CASRSNQGDARGYTF. This chain joins TRBV6-5 and TRBJ1-2; the match to TRBD1 covers 7 bases. V lost 6 bases, J lost 7 bases, and 14 bases stayed unmatched. The germline CDR1 and CDR2 sequences are MNHEY and SVGAGI. The CDR3 sequence is 15 residues long.